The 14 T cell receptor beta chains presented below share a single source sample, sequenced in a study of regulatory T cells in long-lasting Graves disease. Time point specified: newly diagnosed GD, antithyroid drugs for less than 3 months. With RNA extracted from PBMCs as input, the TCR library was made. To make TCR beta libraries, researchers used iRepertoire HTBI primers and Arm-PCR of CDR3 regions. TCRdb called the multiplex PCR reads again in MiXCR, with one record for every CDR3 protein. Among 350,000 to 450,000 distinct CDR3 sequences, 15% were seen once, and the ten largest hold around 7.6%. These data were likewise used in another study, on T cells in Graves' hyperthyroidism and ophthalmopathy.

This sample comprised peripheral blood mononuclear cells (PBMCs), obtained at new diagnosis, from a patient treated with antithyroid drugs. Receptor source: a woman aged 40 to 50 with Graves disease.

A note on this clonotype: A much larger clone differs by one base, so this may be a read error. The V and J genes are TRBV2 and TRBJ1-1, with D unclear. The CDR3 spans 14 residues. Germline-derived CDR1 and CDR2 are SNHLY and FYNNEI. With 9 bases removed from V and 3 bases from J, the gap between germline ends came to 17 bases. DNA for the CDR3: TGTGCCAGTGAAGAGAGGGCAAGAGACACTGAAGCTTTCTTT. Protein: CASEERARDTEAFF.

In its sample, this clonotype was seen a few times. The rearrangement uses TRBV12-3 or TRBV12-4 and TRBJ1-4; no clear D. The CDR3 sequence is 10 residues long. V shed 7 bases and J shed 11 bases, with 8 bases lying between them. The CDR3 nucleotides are TGTGCCAGCATGGGGAGGAAACTGTTTTTT. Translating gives CASMGRKLFF.

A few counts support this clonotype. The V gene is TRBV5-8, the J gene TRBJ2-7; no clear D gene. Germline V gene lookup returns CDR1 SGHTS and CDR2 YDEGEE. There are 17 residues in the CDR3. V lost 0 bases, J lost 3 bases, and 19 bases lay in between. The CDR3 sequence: CASSLVGSSGGYYEQYF. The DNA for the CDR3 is TGTGCCAGCAGCTTGGTTGGCAGCTCGGGCGGCTACTACGAGCAGTACTTC.

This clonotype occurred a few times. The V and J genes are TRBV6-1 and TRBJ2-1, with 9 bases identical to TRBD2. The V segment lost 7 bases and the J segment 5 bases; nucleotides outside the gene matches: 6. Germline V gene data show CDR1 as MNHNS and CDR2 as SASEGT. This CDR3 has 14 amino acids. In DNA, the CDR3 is TGTGCCAGCACCGGTGGGACTAGCAACAATGAGCAGTTCTTC. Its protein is CASTGGTSNNEQFF.

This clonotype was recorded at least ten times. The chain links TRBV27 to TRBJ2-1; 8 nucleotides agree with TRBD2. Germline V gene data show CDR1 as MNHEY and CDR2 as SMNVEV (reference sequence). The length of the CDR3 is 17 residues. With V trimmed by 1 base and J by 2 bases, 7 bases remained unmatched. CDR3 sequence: CASSLYPLAGAYNEQFF. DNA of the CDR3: TGTGCCAGCAGTTTATATCCGCTAGCGGGTGCCTACAATGAGCAGTTCTTC.

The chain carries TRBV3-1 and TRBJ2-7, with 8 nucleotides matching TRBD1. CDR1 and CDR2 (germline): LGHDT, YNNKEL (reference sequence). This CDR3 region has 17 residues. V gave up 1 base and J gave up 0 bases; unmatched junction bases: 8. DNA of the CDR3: TGTGCCAGCAGCCAAGGCACTGGACAGGGAAGCTCCTACGAGCAGTACTTC. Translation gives CASSQGTGQGSSYEQYF.

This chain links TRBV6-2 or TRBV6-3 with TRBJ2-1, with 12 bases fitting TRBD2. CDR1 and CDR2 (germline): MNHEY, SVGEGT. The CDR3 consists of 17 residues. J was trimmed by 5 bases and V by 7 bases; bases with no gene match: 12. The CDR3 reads CASTKSLGLAGNNEQFF. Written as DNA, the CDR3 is TGTGCCAGCACCAAATCACTCGGACTAGCGGGAAACAATGAGCAGTTCTTC.

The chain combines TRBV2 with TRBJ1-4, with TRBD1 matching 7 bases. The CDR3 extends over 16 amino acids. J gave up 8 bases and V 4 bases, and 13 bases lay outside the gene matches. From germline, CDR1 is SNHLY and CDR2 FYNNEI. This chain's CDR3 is CASSGSLGTVGEKLFF. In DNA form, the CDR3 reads TGTGCCAGCAGTGGGTCTCTCGGGACAGTGGGCGAAAAACTGTTTTTT.

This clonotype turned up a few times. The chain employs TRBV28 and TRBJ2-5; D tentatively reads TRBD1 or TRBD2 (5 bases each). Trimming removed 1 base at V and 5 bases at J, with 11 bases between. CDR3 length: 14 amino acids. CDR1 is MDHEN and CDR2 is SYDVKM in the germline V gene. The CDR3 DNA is TGTGCCAGCAGTTTATCTGGGGGAAAGGAGACCCAGTACTTC. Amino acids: CASSLSGGKETQYF.

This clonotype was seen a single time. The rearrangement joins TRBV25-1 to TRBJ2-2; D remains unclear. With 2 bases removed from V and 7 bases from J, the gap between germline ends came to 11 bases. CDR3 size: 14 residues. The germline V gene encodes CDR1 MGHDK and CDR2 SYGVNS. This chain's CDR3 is CASSENVGYGELFF. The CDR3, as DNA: TGTGCCAGCAGTGAAAACGTCGGATACGGGGAGCTGTTTTTT.

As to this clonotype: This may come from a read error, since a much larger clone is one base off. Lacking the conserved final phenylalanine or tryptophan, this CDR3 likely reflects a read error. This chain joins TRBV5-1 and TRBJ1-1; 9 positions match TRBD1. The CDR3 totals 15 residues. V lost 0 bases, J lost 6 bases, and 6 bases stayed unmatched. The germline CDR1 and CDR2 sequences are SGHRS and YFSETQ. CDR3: CASSLDGTGGPEAFL. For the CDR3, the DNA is TGCGCCAGCAGCTTGGATGGCACAGGGGGCCCTGAAGCTTTCCTT.

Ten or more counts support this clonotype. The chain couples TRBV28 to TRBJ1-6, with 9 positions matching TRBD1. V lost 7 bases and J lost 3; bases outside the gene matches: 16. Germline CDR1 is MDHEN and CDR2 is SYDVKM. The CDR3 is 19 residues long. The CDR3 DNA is TGTGCCAGCACCCCAGGACAGGGGCTGACCTTTAGCTATAATTCACCCCTCCACTTT. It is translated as CASTPGQGLTFSYNSPLHF.

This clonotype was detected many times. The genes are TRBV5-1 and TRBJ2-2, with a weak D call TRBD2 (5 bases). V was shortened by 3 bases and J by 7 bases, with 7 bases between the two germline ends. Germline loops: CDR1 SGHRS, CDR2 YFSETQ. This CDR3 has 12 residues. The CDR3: CASSWRIGELFF. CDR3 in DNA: TGCGCCAGCAGCTGGAGGATCGGGGAGCTGTTTTTT.

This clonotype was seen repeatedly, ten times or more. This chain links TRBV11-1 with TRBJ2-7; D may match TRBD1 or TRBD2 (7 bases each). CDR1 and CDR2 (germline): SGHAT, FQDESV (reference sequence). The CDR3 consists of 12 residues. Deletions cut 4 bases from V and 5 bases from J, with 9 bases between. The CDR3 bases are TGTGCCAGCAGCTCAGGGGGGGACGAGCAGTACTTC. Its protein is CASSSGGDEQYF.